These T cell receptor beta chains were read from a single sample in a study of T cells in Graves' hyperthyroidism and ophthalmopathy. TCRdb reanalysed the multiplex PCR reads using MiXCR and keeps one entry per CDR3 protein. The sample contains about 320,000 distinct CDR3 sequences, approximately 16% of which appear only once. The sequencing sample was made of blood. These receptors were collected from a man aged 25-40 years with Graves' hyperthyroidism. The CDR3 runs from the conserved cysteine through the conserved F or W. Fields, in order: J gene, D gene, V gene, clone size, CDR3 DNA, CDR3 protein. D genes are given only for firm matches. Some rows have no size entry. The others give once, few or many, or a class for an expanded clone.

TRBJ2-1 | TRBD1 | TRBV5-1 | many | TGCGCCAGCAGCTACCGGGACAGGGCCTACAATGAGCAGTTCTTC | CASSYRDRAYNEQFF
TRBJ2-7 | TRBD2 | TRBV20-1 | - | TGCAGTGCTAGTGTCGGACTAGCCTACGAGCAGTACTTC | CSASVGLAYEQYF
TRBJ2-1 | - | TRBV11-1 | many | TGTGCCAGCAGCCCAGGTCGGGGCACCCACAATGAGCAGTTCTTC | CASSPGRGTHNEQFF
TRBJ2-7 | TRBD1 | TRBV7-9 | - | TGTGCCAGCACAGGGGGCTCCTACGAGCAGTACTTC | CASTGGSYEQYF
TRBJ2-7 | - | TRBV5-1 | many | TGCGCCAGCAATGGCAGGGGGATTCCGGAGGGCGAGCAGTACTTC | CASNGRGIPEGEQYF
TRBJ2-1 | - | TRBV12-3/TRBV12-4 | many | TGTGCCAGCAGCCTCCTTGGACAGAGCTCCTACAATGAGCAGTTCTTC | CASSLLGQSSYNEQFF
TRBJ2-7 | TRBD2 | TRBV7-9 | - | TGTGCCAGCAGCTTAGGTAGCGGGAGGATCTACGAGCAGTACTTC | CASSLGSGRIYEQYF
TRBJ2-1 | - | TRBV7-8 | many | TGTGCCAGCAGCTTGGCCCTAGAAGTCAATGAGCAGTTCTTC | CASSLALEVNEQFF
TRBJ2-4 | - | TRBV4-1 | - | TGCGCCAGCAGCCAAGAACCCCCAGGGGGGGCCAAAAACATTCAGTACTTC | CASSQEPPGGAKNIQYF
TRBJ2-5 | - | TRBV12-5 | few | TGTGCTAGTGCCCAGACCGTCCAAGAGACCCAGTACTTC | CASAQTVQETQYF
TRBJ2-3 | - | TRBV11-2 | many | TGTGCCAGCAGGGGAGGCCTGGGGCCCCACACAGATACGCAGTATTTT | CASRGGLGPHTDTQYF
TRBJ1-2 | - | TRBV19 | few | TGTGCCAGTAGTATAACGACCACAGGGCCCTATGGCTACACCTTC | CASSITTTGPYGYTF
TRBJ2-7 | TRBD2 | TRBV10-3 | - | TGTGCCATCAGTGAGTCGAGCGGGAGGAGGGACGAGCAGTACTTC | CAISESSGRRDEQYF